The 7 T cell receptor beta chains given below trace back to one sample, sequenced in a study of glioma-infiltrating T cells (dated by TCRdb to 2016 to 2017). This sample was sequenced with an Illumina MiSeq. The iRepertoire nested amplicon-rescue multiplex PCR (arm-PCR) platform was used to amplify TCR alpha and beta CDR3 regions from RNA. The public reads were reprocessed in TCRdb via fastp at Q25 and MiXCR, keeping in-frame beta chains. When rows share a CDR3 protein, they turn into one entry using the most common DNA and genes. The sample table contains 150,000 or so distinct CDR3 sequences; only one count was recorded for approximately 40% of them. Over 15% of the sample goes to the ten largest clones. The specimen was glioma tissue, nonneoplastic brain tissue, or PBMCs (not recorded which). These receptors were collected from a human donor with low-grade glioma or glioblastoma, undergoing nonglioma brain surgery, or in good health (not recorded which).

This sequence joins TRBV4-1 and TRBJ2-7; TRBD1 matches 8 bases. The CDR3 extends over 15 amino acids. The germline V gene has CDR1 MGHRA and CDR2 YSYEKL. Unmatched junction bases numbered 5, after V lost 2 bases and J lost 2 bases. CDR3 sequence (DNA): TGCGCCAGCAGCCAATCAGAGACAGGGGCCTACGAGCAGTACTTC. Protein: CASSQSETGAYEQYF.

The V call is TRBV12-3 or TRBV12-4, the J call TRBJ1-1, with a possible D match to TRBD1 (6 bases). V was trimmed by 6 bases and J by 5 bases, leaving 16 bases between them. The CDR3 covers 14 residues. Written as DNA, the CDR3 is TGTGCCAGCAGCCAACCGGGGGGCGGAACTGAAGCTTTCTTT. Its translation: CASSQPGGGTEAFF.

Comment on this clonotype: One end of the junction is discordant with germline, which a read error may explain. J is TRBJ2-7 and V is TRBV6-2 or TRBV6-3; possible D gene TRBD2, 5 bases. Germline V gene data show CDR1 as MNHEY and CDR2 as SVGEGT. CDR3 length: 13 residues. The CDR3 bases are TGTGCCAGCAGTTACTCGTCTAGCAGACTGTTTAACTTC. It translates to CASSYSSSRLFNF.

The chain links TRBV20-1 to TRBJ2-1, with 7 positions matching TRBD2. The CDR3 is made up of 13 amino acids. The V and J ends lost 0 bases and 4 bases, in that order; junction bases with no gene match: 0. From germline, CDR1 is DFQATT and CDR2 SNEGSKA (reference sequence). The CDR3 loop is CSARDSGYNEQFF. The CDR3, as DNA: TGCAGTGCTAGAGATAGCGGGTACAATGAGCAGTTCTTC.

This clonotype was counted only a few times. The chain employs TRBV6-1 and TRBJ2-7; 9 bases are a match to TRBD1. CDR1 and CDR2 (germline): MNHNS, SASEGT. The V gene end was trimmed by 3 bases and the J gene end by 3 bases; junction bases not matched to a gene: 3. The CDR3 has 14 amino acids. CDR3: CASSDGTGFYEQYF. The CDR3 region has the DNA TGTGCCAGCAGTGACGGGACAGGGTTCTACGAGCAGTACTTC.

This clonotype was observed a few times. The CDR3 DNA is TGCGCCAGCAGCCAGGTGACAGGGGCCAATCAGCCCCAGCATTTT. Its translation is CASSQVTGANQPQHF. This rearrangement joins TRBV4-3 to TRBJ1-5, with 8 positions matching TRBD1. With 3 bases clipped from V and 3 bases from J, the junction kept 4 bases outside the gene matches. Per the germline V gene, CDR1 is LGHNA and CDR2 is YSLEER. This CDR3 region has 15 residues.

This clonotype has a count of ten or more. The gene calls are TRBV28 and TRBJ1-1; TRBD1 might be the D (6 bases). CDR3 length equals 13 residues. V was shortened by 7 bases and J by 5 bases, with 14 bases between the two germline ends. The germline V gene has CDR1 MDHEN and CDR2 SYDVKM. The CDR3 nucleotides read TGTGCCAGCACCCCCACAGGGAGGACTGAAGCTTTCTTT. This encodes CASTPTGRTEAFF.